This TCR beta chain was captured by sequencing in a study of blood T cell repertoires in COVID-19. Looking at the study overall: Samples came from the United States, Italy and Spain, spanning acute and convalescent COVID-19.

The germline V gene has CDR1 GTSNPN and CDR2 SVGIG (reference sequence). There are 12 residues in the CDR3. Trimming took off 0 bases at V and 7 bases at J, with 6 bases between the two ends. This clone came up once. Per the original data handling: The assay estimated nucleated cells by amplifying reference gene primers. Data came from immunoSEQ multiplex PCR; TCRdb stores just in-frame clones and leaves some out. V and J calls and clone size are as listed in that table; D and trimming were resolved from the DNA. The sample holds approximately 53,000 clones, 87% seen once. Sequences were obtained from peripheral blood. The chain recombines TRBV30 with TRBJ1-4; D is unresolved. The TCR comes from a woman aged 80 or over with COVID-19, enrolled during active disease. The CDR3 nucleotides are TGTGCCTGGAGTGTAAAGAGTGAAAAACTGTTTTTT. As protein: CAWSVKSEKLFF.